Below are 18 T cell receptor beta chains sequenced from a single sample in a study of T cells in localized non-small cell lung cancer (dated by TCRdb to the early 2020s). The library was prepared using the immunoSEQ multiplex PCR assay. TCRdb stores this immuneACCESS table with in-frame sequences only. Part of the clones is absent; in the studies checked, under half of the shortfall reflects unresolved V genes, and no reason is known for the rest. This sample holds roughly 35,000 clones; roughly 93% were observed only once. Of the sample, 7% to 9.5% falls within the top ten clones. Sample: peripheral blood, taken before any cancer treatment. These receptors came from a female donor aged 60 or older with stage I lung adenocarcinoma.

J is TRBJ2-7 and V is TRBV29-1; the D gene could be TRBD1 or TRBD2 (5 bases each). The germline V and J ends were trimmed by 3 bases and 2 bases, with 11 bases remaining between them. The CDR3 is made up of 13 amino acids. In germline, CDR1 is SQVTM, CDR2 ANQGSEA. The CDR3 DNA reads TGCAGCGTTGACGGGGCCGGTGCCTACGAGCAGTACTTC. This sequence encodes CSVDGAGAYEQYF.

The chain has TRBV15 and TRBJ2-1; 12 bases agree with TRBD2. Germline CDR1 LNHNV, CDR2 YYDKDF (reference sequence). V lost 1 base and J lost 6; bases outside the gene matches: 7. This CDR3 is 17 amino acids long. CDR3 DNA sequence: TGTGCCACCAGCAGAGGGTTGACTAGCGGGAGTGGCAATGAGCAGTTCTTC. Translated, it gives CATSRGLTSGSGNEQFF. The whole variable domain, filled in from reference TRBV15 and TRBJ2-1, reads DAMVIQNPRYQVTQFGKPVTLSCSQTLNHNVMYWYQQKSSQAPKLLFHYYDKDFNNEADTPDNFQSRRPNTSFCFLDIRSPGLGDTAMYLCATSRGLTSGSGNEQFFGPGTRLTVL.

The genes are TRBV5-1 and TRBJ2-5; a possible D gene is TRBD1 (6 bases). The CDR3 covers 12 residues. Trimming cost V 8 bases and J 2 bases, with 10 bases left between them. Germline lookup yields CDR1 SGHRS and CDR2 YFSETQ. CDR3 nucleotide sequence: TGCGCCAGTCAGGGGAATCAAGAGACCCAGTACTTC. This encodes CASQGNQETQYF.

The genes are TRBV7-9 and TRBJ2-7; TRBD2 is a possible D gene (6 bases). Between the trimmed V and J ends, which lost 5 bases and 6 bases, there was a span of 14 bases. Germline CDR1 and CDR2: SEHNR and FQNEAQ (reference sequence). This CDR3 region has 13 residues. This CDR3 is CASSPRAGLEQYV. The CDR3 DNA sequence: TGTGCCAGCAGCCCTAGGGCGGGACTCGAGCAGTACGTC.

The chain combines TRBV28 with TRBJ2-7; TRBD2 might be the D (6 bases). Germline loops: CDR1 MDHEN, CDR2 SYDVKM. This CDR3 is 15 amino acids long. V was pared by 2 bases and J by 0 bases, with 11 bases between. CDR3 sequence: CASSLLGGSSYEQYF. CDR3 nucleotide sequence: TGTGCCAGCAGTTTACTGGGGGGATCCTCCTACGAGCAGTACTTC.

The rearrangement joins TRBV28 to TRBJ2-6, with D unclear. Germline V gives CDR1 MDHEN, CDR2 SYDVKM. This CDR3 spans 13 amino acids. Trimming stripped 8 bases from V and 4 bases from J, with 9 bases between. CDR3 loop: CASLSPGANVLTF. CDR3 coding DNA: TGTGCCAGCCTGTCCCCCGGGGCCAACGTCCTGACTTTC.

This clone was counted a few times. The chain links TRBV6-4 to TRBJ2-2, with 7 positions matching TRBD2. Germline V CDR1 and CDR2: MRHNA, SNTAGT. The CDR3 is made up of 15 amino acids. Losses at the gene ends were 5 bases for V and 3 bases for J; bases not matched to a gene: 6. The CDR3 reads CASSRLAGDTGELFF. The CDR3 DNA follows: TGTGCCAGCAGTCGGTTAGCGGGCGACACCGGGGAGCTGTTTTTT.

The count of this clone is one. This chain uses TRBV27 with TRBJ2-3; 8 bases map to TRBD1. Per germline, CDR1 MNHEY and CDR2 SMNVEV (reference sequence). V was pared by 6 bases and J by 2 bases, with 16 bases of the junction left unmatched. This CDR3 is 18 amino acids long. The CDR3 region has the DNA TGTGCCAGCAGCTTCACCTTAATACCGGGACAGGACACAGATACGCAGTATTTT. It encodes CASSFTLIPGQDTDTQYF.

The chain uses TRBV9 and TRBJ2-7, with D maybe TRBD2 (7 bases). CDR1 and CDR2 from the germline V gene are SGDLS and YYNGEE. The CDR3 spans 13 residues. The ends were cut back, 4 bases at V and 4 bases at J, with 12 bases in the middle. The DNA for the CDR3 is TGTGCCAGCAGCACTAGGGGGGGATACGAGCAGTACTTC. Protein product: CASSTRGGYEQYF.

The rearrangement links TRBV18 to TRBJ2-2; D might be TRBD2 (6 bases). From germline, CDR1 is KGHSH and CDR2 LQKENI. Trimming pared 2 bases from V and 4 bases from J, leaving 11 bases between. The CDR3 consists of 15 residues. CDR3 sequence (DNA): TGTGCCAGCTCACCATCCGGGACTTTCACCGGGGAGCTGTTTTTT. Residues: CASSPSGTFTGELFF.

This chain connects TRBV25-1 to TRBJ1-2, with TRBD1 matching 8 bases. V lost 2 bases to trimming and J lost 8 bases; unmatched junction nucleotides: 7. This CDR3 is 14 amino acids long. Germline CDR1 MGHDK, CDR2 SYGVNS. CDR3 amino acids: CASSEPGQEGGYTF. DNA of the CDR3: TGTGCCAGCAGTGAACCGGGACAGGAGGGGGGCTACACCTTC.

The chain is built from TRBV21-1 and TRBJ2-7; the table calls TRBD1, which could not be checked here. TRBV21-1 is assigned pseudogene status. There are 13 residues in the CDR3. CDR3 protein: CASSKVWTGEQYV. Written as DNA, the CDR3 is TGTGCCAGCAGCAAAGTCTGGACAGGTGAGCAGTACGTC.

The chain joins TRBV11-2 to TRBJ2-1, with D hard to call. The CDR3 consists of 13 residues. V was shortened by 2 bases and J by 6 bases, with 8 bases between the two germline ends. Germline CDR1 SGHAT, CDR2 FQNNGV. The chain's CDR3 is CASSLSGSNEQFF. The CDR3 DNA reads TGTGCCAGCAGCTTATCAGGTTCCAATGAGCAGTTCTTC.

The CDR3 sequence is CASSDMNTEAFF. The CDR3 DNA follows: TGTGCCAGCAGTGACATGAACACTGAAGCTTTCTTT. The chain joins TRBV6-1 to TRBJ1-1; no firm D call. The CDR3 runs 12 residues. CDR1 is MNHNS and CDR2 is SASEGT in the germline V gene. V lost 3 bases, J lost 0 bases, and 2 bases lay in between.

CDR3 protein: CASSVDRGGYGYTF. CDR3 nucleotide sequence: TGTGCCAGCAGCGTAGACAGGGGGGGCTATGGCTACACCTTC. The chain uses TRBV9 and TRBJ1-2; TRBD1 matches 8 bases. The V gene's germline CDR1 is SGDLS and CDR2 YYNGEE. V dropped 0 bases and J dropped 4; count of bases not matched to a gene: 2. The length of the CDR3 is 14 residues. Drawing the rest from reference TRBV9 and TRBJ1-2, the complete variable domain is DSGVTQTPKHLITATGQRVTLRCSPRSGDLSVYWYQQSLDQGLQFLIQYYNGEERAKGNILERFSAQQFPDLHSELNLSSLELGDSALYFCASSVDRGGYGYTFGSGTRLTVV.

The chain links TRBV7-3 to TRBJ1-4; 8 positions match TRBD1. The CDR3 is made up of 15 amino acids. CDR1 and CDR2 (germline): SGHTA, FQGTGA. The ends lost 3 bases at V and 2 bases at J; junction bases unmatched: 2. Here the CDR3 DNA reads TGTGCCAGCAGCTTGACAGGGGCCACTAATGAAAAACTGTTTTTT. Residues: CASSLTGATNEKLFF.

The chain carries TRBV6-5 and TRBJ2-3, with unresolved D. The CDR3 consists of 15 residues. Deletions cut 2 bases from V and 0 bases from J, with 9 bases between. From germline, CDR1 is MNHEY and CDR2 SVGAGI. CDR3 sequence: CASSYGSLSTDTQYF. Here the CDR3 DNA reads TGTGCCAGCAGTTACGGCAGCCTTAGCACAGATACGCAGTATTTT.

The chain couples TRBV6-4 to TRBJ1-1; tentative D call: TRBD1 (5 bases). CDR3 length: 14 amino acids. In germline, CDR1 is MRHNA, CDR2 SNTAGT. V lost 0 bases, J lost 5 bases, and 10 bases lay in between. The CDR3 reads CASSDSSRGTEAFF. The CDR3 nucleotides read TGTGCCAGCAGTGACTCGAGTCGGGGGACTGAAGCTTTCTTT.